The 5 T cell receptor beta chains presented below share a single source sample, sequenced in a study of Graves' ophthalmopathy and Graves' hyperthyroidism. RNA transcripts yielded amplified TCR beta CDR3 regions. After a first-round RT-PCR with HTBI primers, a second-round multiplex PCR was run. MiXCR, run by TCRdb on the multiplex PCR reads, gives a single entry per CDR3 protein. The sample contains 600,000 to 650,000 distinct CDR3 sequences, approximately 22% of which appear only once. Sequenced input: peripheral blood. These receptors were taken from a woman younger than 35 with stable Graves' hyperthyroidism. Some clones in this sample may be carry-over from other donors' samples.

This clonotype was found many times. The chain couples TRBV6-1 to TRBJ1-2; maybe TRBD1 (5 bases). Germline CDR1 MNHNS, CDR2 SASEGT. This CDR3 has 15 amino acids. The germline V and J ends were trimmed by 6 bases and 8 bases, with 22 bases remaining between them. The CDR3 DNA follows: TGTGCCAGCAGAATCGACAGACCCACCATGGGAGGCTACACCTTC. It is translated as CASRIDRPTMGGYTF.

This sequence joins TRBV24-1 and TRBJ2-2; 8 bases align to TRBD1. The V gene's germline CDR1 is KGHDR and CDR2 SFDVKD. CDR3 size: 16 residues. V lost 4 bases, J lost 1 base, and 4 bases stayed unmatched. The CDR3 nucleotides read TGTGCCACCAGTGACCGCGGGACAGGGAACACCGGGGAGCTGTTTTTT. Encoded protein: CATSDRGTGNTGELFF.

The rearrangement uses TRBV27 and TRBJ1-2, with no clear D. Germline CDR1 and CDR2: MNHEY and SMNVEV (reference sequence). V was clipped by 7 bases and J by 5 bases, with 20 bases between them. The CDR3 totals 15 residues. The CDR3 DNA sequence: TGTGCCAGCACTCGAACGTCAGCAGGCGATTATGGCTACACCTTC. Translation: CASTRTSAGDYGYTF.

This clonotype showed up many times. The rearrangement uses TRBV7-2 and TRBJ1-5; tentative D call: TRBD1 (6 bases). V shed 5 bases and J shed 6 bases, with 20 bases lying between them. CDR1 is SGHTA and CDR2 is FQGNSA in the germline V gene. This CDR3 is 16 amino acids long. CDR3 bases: TGTGCCAGCAGCGCCGACAGGAGAGTTTGGTTTCAGCCCCAGCATTTT. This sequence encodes CASSADRRVWFQPQHF.

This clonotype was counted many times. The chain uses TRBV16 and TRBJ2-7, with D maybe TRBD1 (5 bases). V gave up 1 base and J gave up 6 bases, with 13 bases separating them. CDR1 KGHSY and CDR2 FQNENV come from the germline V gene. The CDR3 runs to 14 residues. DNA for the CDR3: TGTGCCAGCAGCCAATTTCAGGGAACGAGCGAGCAGTACTTC. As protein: CASSQFQGTSEQYF.